The subject of this entry is one TCR beta chain. Its target antigen remains unknown. No base quality information exists; no much larger clone differs at one position. Other DNA sequences in this sample translate to the same CDR3. Using the deep immunoSEQ assay, TCR CDR3 regions were amplified from genomic DNA by multiplex PCR. Extracted genomic DNA from each cell subset was spread evenly across all wells of several immunoSEQ 96-well plates, with each plate serving as a replicate. For sorted subsets, approximately 210 ng of genomic DNA, equivalent to tens of thousands of T cell genomes, went into each replicate PCR. Purified libraries were measured with a Qubit 3.0 fluorometer, size-checked on a Bioanalyzer 2100, and measured again with the KAPA Library Quantification kit. Every immunoSEQ 96-well plate was sequenced on a separate single-read 150-cycle Illumina NextSeq 550 flow cell. For the original study's pipeline: The immunoSEQ output contained only junctional sequences without quality scores, so filtering could not match that applied to full-length reads. Sequences were annotated with PyIR, a Python wrapper for IgBLAST v1.9, using IMGT germline references to assign V/J genes and CDR3. Reads were removed for weak V/J assignments (E-value above 1e-6), missing CDR3, stop codons, out-of-frame junctions, or ambiguous translated residues. V3J clonotypes were defined by identical inferred V gene, J gene, and CDR3 amino acid sequence. The percentage overlap between two repertoires was calculated by dividing the number of shared unique clonotypes by the size of the smaller repertoire. Repertoire richness was assessed with RTK rarefaction, the Chao1 estimator, and Recon v2.1 estimates of unobserved clonotypes. Generation probabilities were computed with OLGA for all TCRbeta clonotypes obtained by the gDNA method from several donors. TCRdb holds this immuneACCESS table with in-frame rearrangements only. Some clones are missing; in checked studies, unresolved V genes explain under half, and the rest has no known cause. V, J and clone size were drawn from that table, and D and trimming were deduced from the DNA. The table for this sample lists about 600,000 clones; around 97% of them were counted only once. Clones ranked in the top ten supply about 0.06% of the sample.

The sample originates from a study of shared clonotypes between healthy human individuals (TCRdb year 2020). About the study as a whole: A couple of women and a few men aged 18 to 49 years were included in the cohort. Between about 0.85 and 8.9 billion PBMCs per donor were obtained by leukapheresis. To increase sequencing depth and limit assay-specific biases, different laboratories used diverse techniques to prepare libraries and sequence TCR repertoires. For each donor, CD4 naive and CD4 memory were each run on three plates, CD8 naive on two plates, and CD8 memory on one plate. To estimate repertoire size and how much clonotype sharing occurs between individuals, the study deeply sequenced the blood TCR repertoires of roughly 5 healthy adults. Results and caveats for the whole study, not just this receptor: The genetic and exposure-history diversity represented was limited by the small number of donors. Even with the large sequencing depth, rarefaction of the sorted-subset datasets indicated that sequencing was incomplete. Approximately 5% of naive CD4, around 4% of naive CD8, roughly 2.4% of memory CD4, and 0.4% of memory CD8 clonotypes were shared across several donors. Based on pairwise subsampling, the degree of clonotype sharing among donors was expected to be affected by sequencing depth. Sampling was limited to blood, and TCR repertoires in tissue likely differ from TCR repertoires in blood. Naive subsets generally had larger estimated clonotype richness than memory subsets did. Compared with non-shared clonotypes, clonotypes shared by all four sorted-subset donors had higher generation probabilities.

Germline trimming amounts to 5 bases on V and 3 bases on J, with 3 as the count of junction bases outside the gene matches. The CDR3 contains 13 residues, cysteine and phenylalanine counted. CDR3 DNA only is kept here, 39 bases in frame from base 1. The CDR1 and CDR2 encoded by the germline V gene are SGHAT and FQNNGV. Healthy HIV-negative adults with no recently reported acute infections or vaccinations were included as donors. Every donor was a Caucasian adult residing in Nashville, Tennessee, USA. CD4+ T cells were enriched by magnetic negative selection; naive cells were then positively selected on CD45RA, and the negative fraction formed the memory subset. Blood was collected by leukapheresis, and PBMCs were isolated by Ficoll-Histopaque density gradient centrifugation and then cryopreserved in liquid nitrogen vapor phase. Purity and quantity of every magnetically sorted T cell population were checked by analytical flow cytometry. Genomic DNA was isolated from every sorted fraction and measured by UV absorbance on a Nanodrop 2000c.

The clonotype comes from a woman aged 30 to 39 in good health. The V and J segments used are TRBV11-2 and TRBJ1-1, with TRBD1 identical over 7 junction bases. Sequenced: naive CD4+ T cells sorted from blood. The cell subset or site label for this specimen denotes: CD45RA+ positively selected. The CDR3 loop reads CASSLTGDTEAFF. In nucleotide form, the sequence is TGTGCCAGCAGCCTCACAGGGGACACTGAAGCTTTCTTT.